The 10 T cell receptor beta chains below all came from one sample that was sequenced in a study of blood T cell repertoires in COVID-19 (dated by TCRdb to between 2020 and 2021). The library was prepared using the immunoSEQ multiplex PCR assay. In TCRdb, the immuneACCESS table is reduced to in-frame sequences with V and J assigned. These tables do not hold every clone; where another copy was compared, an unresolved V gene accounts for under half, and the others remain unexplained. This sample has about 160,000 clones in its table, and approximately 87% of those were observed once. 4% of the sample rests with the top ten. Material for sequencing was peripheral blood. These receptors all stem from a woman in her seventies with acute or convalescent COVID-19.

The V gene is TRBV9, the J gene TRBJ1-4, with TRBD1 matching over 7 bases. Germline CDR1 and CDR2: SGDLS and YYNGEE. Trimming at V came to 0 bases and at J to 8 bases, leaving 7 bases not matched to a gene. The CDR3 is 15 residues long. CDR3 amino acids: CASSVDRGFGEKLFF. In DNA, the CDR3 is TGTGCCAGCAGCGTAGACAGGGGCTTTGGAGAAAAACTGTTTTTT.

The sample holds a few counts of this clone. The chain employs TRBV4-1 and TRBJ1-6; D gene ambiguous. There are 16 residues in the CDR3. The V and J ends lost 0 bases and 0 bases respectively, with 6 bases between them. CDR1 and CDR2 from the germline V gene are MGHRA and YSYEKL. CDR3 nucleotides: TGCGCCAGCAGCCAAGACCGGGACTCCTATAATTCACCCCTCCACTTT. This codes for CASSQDRDSYNSPLHF.

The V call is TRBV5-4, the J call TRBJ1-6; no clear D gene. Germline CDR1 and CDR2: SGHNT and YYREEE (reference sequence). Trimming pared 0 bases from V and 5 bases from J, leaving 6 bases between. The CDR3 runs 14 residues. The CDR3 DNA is TGTGCCAGCAGCTTGGGGCAGGATAATTCACCCCTCCACTTT. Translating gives CASSLGQDNSPLHF. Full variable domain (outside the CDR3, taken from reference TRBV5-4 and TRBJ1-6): ETGVTQSPTHLIKTRGQQVTLRCSSQSGHNTVSWYQQALGQGPQFIFQYYREEENGRGNFPPRFSGLQFPNYSSELNVNALELDDSALYLCASSLGQDNSPLHFGNGTRLTVT.

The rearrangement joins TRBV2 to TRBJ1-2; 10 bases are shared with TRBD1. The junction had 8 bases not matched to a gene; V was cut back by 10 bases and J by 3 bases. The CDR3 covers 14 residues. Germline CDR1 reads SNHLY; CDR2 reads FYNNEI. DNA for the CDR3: TGTGCCACACGACAGGGGGCGGACGACTATGGCTACACCTTC. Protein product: CATRQGADDYGYTF.

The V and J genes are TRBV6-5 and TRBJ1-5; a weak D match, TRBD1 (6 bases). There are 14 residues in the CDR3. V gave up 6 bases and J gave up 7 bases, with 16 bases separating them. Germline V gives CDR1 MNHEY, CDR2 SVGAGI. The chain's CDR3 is CASRAGGSAQPQHF. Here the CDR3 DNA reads TGTGCCAGCAGAGCGGGGGGCTCGGCGCAGCCCCAGCATTTT.

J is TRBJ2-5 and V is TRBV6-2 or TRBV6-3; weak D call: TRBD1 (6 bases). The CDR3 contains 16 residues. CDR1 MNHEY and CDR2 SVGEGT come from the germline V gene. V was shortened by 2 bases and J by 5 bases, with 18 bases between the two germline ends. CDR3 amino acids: CASSYVRGGPLETQYF. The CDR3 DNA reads TGTGCCAGCAGTTACGTCAGGGGTGGACCTTTGGAGACCCAGTACTTC.

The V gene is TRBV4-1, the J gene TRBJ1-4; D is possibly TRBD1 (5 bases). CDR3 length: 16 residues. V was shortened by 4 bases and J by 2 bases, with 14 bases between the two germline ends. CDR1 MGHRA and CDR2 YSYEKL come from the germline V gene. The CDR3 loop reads CASSLSSRGTNEKLFF. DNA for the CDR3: TGCGCCAGCAGCCTCTCAAGTCGGGGGACTAATGAAAAACTGTTTTTT.

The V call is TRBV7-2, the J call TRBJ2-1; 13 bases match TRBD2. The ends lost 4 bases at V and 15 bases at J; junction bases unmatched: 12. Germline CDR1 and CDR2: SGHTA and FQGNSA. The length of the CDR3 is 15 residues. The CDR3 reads CASSSERTSGRGGFF. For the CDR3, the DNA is TGTGCCAGCAGCTCCGAGAGGACTAGCGGGAGAGGTGGGTTCTTC.

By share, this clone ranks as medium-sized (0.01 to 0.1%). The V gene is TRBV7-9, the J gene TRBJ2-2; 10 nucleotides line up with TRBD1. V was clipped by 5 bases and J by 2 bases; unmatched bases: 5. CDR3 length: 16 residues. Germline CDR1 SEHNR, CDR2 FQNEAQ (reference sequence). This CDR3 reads CASSTRTGGNTGELFF. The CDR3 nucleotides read TGTGCCAGCAGCACCCGGACAGGGGGAAACACCGGGGAGCTGTTTTTT.

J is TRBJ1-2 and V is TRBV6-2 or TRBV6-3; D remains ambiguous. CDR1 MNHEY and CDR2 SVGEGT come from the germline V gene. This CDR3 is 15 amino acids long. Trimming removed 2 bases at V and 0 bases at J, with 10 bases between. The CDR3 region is CASSYGPSTNYGYTF. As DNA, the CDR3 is TGTGCCAGCAGTTACGGGCCCTCTACTAACTATGGCTACACCTTC.